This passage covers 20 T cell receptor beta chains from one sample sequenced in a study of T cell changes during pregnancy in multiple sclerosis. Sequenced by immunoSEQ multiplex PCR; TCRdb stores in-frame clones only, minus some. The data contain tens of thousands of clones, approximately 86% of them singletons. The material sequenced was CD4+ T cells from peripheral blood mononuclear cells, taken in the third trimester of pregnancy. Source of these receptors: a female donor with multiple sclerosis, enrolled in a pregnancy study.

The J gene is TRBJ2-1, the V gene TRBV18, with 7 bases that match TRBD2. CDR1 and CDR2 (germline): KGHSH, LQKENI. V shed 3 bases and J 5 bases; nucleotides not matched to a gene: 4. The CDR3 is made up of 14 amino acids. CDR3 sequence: CASSPGLADNEQFF. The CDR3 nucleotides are TGTGCCAGCTCACCTGGGCTAGCGGACAATGAGCAGTTCTTC.

CDR3 DNA: TGTGCCAGCAGCGACTCCGGATTTACGCAGTATTTT. It specifies CASSDSGFTQYF. V gene TRBV14 combines with J gene TRBJ2-3; no firm D call. The germline V gene has CDR1 SGHDN and CDR2 FVKESK. There are 12 residues in the CDR3. With 5 bases removed from V and 8 bases from J, the gap between germline ends came to 11 bases.

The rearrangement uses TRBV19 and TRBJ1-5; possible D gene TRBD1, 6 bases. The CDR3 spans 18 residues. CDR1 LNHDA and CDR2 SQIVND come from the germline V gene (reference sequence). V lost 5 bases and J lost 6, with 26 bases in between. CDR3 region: CASSPTGRAWVSTQPQHF. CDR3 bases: TGTGCCAGTAGTCCGACAGGACGGGCGTGGGTTTCAACTCAGCCCCAGCATTTT.

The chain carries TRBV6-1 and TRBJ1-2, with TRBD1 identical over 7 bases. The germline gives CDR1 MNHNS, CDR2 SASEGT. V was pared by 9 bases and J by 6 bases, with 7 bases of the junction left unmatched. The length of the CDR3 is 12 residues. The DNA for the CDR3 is TGTGCCAGTGTCGGACAGGTTGATGGCTACACCTTC. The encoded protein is CASVGQVDGYTF.

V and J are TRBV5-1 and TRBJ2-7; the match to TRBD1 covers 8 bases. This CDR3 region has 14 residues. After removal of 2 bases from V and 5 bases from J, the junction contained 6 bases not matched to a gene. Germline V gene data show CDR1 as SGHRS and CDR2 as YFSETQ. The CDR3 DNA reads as TGCGCCAGCAGCTTCCTGCAGGGGGCGAACGAGCAGTACTTC. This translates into CASSFLQGANEQYF.

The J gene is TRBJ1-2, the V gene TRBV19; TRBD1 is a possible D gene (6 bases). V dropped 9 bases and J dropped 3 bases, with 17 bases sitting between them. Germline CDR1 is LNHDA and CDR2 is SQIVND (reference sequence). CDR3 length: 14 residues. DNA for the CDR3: TGTGCCAGCCACCCCCAGGGGCGATACTATGGCTACACCTTC. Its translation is CASHPQGRYYGYTF. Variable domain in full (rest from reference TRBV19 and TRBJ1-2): DGGITQSPKYLFRKEGQNVTLSCEQNLNHDAMYWYRQDPGQGLRLIYYSQIVNDFQKGDIAEGYSVSREKKESFPLTVTSAQKNPTAFYLCASHPQGRYYGYTFGSGTRLTVV.

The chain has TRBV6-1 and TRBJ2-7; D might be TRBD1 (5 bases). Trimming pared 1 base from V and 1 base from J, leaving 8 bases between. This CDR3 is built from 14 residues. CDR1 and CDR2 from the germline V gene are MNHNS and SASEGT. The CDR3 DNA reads TGTGCCAGCAGTGAAGGGGGCAAATCCTACGAGCAGTACTTC. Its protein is CASSEGGKSYEQYF.

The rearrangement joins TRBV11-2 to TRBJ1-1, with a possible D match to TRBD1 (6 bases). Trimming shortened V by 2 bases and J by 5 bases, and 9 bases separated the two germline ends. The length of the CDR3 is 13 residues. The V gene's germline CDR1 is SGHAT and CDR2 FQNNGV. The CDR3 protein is CASSLFTGTEAFF. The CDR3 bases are TGTGCCAGCAGCTTATTCACAGGGACTGAAGCTTTCTTT.

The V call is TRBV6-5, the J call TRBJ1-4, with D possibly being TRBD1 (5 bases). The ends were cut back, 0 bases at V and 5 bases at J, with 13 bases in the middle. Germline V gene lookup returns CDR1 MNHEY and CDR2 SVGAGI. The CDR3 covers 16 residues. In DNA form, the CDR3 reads TGTGCCAGCAGTTACTCGGGGCCGGGCTCCAATGAAAAACTGTTTTTT. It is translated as CASSYSGPGSNEKLFF.

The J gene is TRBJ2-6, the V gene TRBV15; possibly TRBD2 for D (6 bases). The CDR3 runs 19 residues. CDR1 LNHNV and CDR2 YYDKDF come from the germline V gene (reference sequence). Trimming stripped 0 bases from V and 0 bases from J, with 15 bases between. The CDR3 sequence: CATSRDPGGSSSGANVLTF. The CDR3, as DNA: TGTGCCACCAGCAGAGATCCCGGGGGTTCTAGCTCTGGGGCCAACGTCCTGACTTTC.

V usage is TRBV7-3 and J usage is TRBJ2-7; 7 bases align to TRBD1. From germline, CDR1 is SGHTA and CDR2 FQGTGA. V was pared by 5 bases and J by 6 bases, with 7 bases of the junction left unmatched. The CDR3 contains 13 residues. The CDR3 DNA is TGTGCCAGCAGCACGCAACAGGGGAGCGAGCAGTACTTC. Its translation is CASSTQQGSEQYF.

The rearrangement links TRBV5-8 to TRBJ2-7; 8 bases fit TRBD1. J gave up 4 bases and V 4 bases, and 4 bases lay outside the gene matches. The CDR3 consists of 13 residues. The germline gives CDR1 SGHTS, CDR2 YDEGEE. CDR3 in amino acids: CASSVDREYEQYF. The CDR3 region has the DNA TGTGCCAGCAGCGTGGACAGGGAATACGAGCAGTACTTC. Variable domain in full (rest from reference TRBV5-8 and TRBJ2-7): EAGVTQSPTHLIKTRGQQATLRCSPISGHTSVYWYQQALGLGLQFLLWYDEGEERNRGNFPPRFSGRQFPNYSSELNVNALELEDSALYLCASSVDREYEQYFGPGTRLTVT.

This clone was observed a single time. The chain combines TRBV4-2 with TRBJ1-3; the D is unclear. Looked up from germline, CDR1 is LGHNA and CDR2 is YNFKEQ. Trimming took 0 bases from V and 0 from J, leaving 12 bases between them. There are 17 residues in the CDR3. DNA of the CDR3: TGTGCCAGCAGCCAAGAATCCGCGGTATTCTCTGGAAACACCATATATTTT. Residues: CASSQESAVFSGNTIYF.

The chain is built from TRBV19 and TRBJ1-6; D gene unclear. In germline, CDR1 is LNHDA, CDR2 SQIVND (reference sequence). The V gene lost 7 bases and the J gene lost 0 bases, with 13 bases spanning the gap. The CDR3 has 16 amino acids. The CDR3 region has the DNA TGTGCCAGTATGGTGTCTCGGGGCTCCTATAATTCACCCCTCCACTTT. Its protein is CASMVSRGSYNSPLHF.

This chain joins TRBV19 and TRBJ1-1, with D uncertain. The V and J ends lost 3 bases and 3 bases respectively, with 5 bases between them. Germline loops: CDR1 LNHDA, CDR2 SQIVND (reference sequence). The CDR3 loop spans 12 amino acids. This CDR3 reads CASSILDTEAFF. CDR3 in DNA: TGTGCCAGTAGTATCTTAGACACTGAAGCTTTCTTT.

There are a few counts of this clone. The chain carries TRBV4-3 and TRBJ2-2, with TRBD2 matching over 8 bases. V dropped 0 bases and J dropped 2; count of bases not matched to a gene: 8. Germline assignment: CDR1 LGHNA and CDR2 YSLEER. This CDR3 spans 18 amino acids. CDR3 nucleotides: TGCGCCAGCAGCCAAGATGCCCCTAGCGGGTTCAACACCGGGGAGCTGTTTTTT. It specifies CASSQDAPSGFNTGELFF.

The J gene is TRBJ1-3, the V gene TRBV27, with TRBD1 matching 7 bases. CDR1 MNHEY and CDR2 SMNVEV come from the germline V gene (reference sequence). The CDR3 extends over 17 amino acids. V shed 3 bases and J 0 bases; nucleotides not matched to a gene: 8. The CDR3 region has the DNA TGTGCCAGCAGTTTGTCCGGGACAGCCTACTCTGGAAACACCATATATTTT. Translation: CASSLSGTAYSGNTIYF.

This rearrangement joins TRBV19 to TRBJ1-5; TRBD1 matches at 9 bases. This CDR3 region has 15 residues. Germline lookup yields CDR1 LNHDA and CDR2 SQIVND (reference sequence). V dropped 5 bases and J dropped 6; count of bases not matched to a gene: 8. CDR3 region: CASSPFTGGGQPQHF. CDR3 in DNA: TGTGCCAGTAGTCCCTTTACAGGGGGCGGTCAGCCCCAGCATTTT.

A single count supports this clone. CDR3 sequence reads: CASRELADTGELFF. CDR3 DNA: TGCGCCAGCAGGGAACTAGCGGACACCGGGGAGCTGTTTTTT. The rearrangement links TRBV5-1 to TRBJ2-2, with TRBD2 matching over 8 bases. Germline CDR1 reads SGHRS; CDR2 reads YFSETQ. This CDR3 has 14 amino acids. Trimming cost V 5 bases and J 3 bases; bases outside gene matches: 3. Variable domain in full (rest from reference TRBV5-1 and TRBJ2-2): KAGVTQTPRYLIKTRGQQVTLSCSPISGHRSVSWYQQTPGQGLQFLFEYFSETQRNKGNFPGRFSGRQFSNSRSEMNVSTLELGDSALYLCASRELADTGELFFGEGSRLTVL.

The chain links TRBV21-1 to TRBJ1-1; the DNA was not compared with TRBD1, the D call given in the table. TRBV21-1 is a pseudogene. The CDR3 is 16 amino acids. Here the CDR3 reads CASSKAQGFGNTEAFF. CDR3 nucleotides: TGTGCCAGCAGCAAAGCGCAGGGGTTCGGGAACACTGAAGCTTTCTTT.